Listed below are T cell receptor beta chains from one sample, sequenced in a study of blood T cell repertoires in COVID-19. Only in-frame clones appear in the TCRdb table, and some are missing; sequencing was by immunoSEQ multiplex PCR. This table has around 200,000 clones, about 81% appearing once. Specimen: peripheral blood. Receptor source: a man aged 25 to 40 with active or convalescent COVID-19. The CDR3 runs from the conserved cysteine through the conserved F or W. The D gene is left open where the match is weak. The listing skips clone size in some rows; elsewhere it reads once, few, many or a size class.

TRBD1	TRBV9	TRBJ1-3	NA	TGTGCCAGCAGCAACTCAGGGGGCGCTGGAAACACCATATATTTT	CASSNSGGAGNTIYF
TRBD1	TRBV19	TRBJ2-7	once	TGTGCCAGTAGTGGGGGGACAGGGAGGTCCAACGAGCAGTACTTC	CASSGGTGRSNEQYF
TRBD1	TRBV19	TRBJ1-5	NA	TGTGCCAGTAGTATATCACAGGGGAATCAGCCCCAGCATTTT	CASSISQGNQPQHF
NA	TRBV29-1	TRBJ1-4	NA	TGCAGTGCTAGCGGCCACAGCGCCCGGAGTGAAAAACTGTTTTTT	CSASGHSARSEKLFF
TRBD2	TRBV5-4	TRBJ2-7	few	TGTGCCAGCACCGCGGGCGGGACTAGGCCCTACGAGCAGTACTTC	CASTAGGTRPYEQYF
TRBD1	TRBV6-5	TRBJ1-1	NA	TGTGCCAGCAGGGGACAGATTGAAGCTTTCTTT	CASRGQIEAFF
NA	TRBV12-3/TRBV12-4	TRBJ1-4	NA	TGTGCCAGCAGTGGTAGGGGCGGTGAAAAACTGTTTTTT	CASSGRGGEKLFF
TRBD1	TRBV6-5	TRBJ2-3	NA	TGTGCCAGCAGTACAACGGGACAGGCGGTAGATACGCAGTATTTT	CASSTTGQAVDTQYF
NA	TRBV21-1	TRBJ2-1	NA	TGTGCCAGCAGCTCCCATCGCAGACGTCGATTCTGGCGGGAGATGAAAAATGAGCAGTTCTTC	CASSSHRRRRFWREMKNEQFF
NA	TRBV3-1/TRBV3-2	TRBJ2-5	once	TGTGCCAGCAGCCAAGATAATCCGGGCGGGGGCTTGGAGACCCAGTACTTC	CASSQDNPGGGLETQYF